The clone carrying this T cell receptor (beta chain) is classed as medium-sized (0.01 to 0.1%). The table came from immunoSEQ multiplex PCR; TCRdb's copy has only in-frame clones and leaves some out. The sample records roughly 30,000 clones, roughly 90% being singletons. The CDR3 covers 17 residues. Germline CDR1 GTSNPN, CDR2 SVGIG (reference sequence). V lost 1 base to trimming and J lost 0 bases; unmatched junction nucleotides: 9. This sample is part of a study of blood T cell repertoires in COVID-19. This clonotype was obtained from a man in his sixties with COVID-19, enrolled during active disease. The specimen was peripheral blood. This chain connects TRBV30 to TRBJ2-1, with 7 positions matching TRBD2. DNA for the CDR3: TGTGCCTGGAGTGACCGGACTAGTCGCCACTCCTACAATGAGCAGTTCTTC. Protein product: CAWSDRTSRHSYNEQFF. The whole variable domain, remainder taken from reference TRBV30 and TRBJ2-1, is SQTIHQWPATLVQPVGSPLSLECTVEGTSNPNLYWYRQAAGRGLQLLFYSVGIGQISSEVPQNLSASRPQDRQFILSSKKLLLSDSGFYLCAWSDRTSRHSYNEQFFGPGTRLTVL.